The 31 T cell receptor beta chains reported below all come from one sample, sequenced in a study of CD8+CD57+ T cells in acquired aplastic anemia. Profiles of TCR beta VDJ and CDR3 were generated from a genomic DNA template. TCRdb ran MiXCR on the reads and lists one entry per CDR3 protein. The sample consists of under 250,000 distinct CDR3 sequences, more than 45% of them appearing once. Patients chosen for sequencing had shown CD8+CD57+ cell expansion by flow cytometry. The source material was sorted CD4+, CD8+, or CD8+CD57+ T cells (not recorded which) from PBMCs. These receptors originate from a human donor with aplastic anemia.

With respect to this clonotype: Possible read error: a much larger clone is one base away. The chain is built from TRBV9 and TRBJ2-1; D not certain. The CDR3 runs 13 residues. Germline assignment: CDR1 SGDLS and CDR2 YYNGEE. CDR3 residues: CASSAGLDNEQSF. The CDR3 nucleotides read TGTGCCAGCAGCGCGGGCCTAGACAATGAGCAGTCCTTC. The full variable domain, its missing parts supplied by reference TRBV9 and TRBJ2-1, is DSGVTQTPKHLITATGQRVTLRCSPRSGDLSVYWYQQSLDQGLQFLIQYYNGEERAKGNILERFSAQQFPDLHSELNLSSLELGDSALYFCASSAGLDNEQSFGPGTRLTVL.

This clonotype has ten or more counts. The chain is built from TRBV5-1 and TRBJ2-7, with D unresolved. CDR1 SGHRS and CDR2 YFSETQ come from the germline V gene. Trimming took off 5 bases at V and 0 bases at J, with 12 bases between the two ends. This CDR3 has 14 residues. In DNA, the CDR3 is TGCGCCAGCAGTCCCGACTTGAGCTCCTACGAGCAGTACTTC. Residues: CASSPDLSSYEQYF.

The chain is built from TRBV7-2 and TRBJ1-5; 7 bases agree with TRBD1. The germline gives CDR1 SGHTA, CDR2 FQGNSA. The CDR3 covers 17 residues. V shed 5 bases and J 4 bases; nucleotides not matched to a gene: 14. In DNA, the CDR3 is TGTGCCAGCAGCCAAGAAGGTGCGGGACAGCATAATCAGCCCCAGCATTTT. Amino acid sequence: CASSQEGAGQHNQPQHF. Together with reference TRBV7-2 and TRBJ1-5, the CDR3 gives the full variable domain: GAGVSQSPSNKVTEKGKDVELRCDPISGHTALYWYRQSLGQGLEFLIYFQGNSAPDKSGLPSDRFSAERTGGSVSTLTIQRTQQEDSAVYLCASSQEGAGQHNQPQHFGDGTRLSIL.

The chain links TRBV20-1 to TRBJ1-5; maybe TRBD1 (6 bases). In germline, CDR1 is DFQATT, CDR2 SNEGSKA (reference sequence). This CDR3 is built from 15 residues. With 3 bases removed from V and 3 bases from J, the gap between germline ends came to 15 bases. This CDR3 is CSARQTSGDNQPQHF. CDR3 bases: TGCAGTGCTAGGCAAACCTCAGGGGACAATCAGCCCCAGCATTTT.

Many counts were recorded for this clonotype. The chain links TRBV9 to TRBJ1-1; D gene uncertain. The CDR3 totals 13 residues. Germline loops: CDR1 SGDLS, CDR2 YYNGEE. The V end was cut by 3 bases, the J end by 7 bases, with 13 bases between. CDR3 in amino acids: CASSADGVSEAFF. CDR3 sequence (DNA): TGTGCCAGCAGCGCGGACGGAGTAAGTGAAGCTTTCTTT.

The chain is built from TRBV30 and TRBJ2-2; 8 positions agree with TRBD2. CDR1 and CDR2 (germline): GTSNPN, SVGIG (reference sequence). Germline trimming cut 3 bases from V and 3 bases from J; bases unmatched to any gene: 3. The CDR3 sequence is 14 residues long. The CDR3, as DNA: TGTGCCTGGAGCGGGGGGGCGGACACCGGGGAGCTGTTTTTT. It is translated as CAWSGGADTGELFF. The variable domain in full, with the rest retrieved from reference TRBV30 and TRBJ2-2, is SQTIHQWPATLVQPVGSPLSLECTVEGTSNPNLYWYRQAAGRGLQLLFYSVGIGQISSEVPQNLSASRPQDRQFILSSKKLLLSDSGFYLCAWSGGADTGELFFGEGSRLTVL.

Worth noting for this clonotype: This could be a read error, since a much larger clone is one nucleotide away. The gene calls are TRBV6-1 and TRBJ1-6; D possibly corresponds to TRBD1 (5 bases). The CDR3 consists of 16 residues. Per germline, CDR1 MNHNS and CDR2 SASEGT. CDR3 sequence: CASSGARVSYNPPLHF. CDR3 coding DNA: TGTGCCAGCAGTGGGGCCAGGGTATCCTATAATCCACCCCTCCACTTT.

The table lists this clonotype with many counts. This chain connects TRBV7-3 to TRBJ2-7; 8 nucleotides line up with TRBD2. After removal of 6 bases from V and 4 bases from J, the junction contained 14 bases not matched to a gene. Germline V gives CDR1 SGHTA, CDR2 FQGTGA. The CDR3 is made up of 16 amino acids. The CDR3 coding sequence is TGTGCCAGCAGTCCTTCGGGAGGGGCGGGGTGGTACGAGCAGTACTTC. Protein: CASSPSGGAGWYEQYF.

The rearrangement links TRBV12-5 to TRBJ1-1, with D unclear. The CDR3 extends over 13 amino acids. Germline CDR1 reads LGHNT; CDR2 reads FRNRAP. The V and J ends lost 2 bases and 5 bases respectively, with 9 bases between them. CDR3 sequence: CASGLPGVTEAFF. DNA of the CDR3: TGTGCTAGTGGTTTGCCCGGGGTAACTGAAGCTTTCTTT.

As for this clonotype: A much larger clone differs by one base, so this may be a read error. This sequence joins TRBV7-2 and TRBJ1-6; 8 bases are shared with TRBD1. Germline trimming cut 5 bases from V and 12 bases from J; bases unmatched to any gene: 12. The CDR3 loop spans 15 amino acids. In germline, CDR1 is SGHTA, CDR2 FQGNSA. CDR3 nucleotides: TGTGCCAGCAGCCCGCGGACAGGGTGGTATTTACCCCTCCACTTT. Translating gives CASSPRTGWYLPLHF.

This clonotype was detected ten times or more. This chain uses TRBV7-3 with TRBJ2-3; possibly TRBD1 or TRBD2 for D (5 bases each). The CDR3 sequence is 17 residues long. Trimming removed 4 bases from V and 4 bases from J, with 21 bases in between. Germline loops: CDR1 SGHTA, CDR2 FQGTGA. CDR3 amino acids: CASSSGKSGFDADTQYF. For the CDR3, the DNA is TGTGCCAGCAGCTCCGGGAAATCAGGGTTTGACGCAGATACGCAGTATTTT.

Remarks on this clonotype: A much bigger clone sits one base away, suggesting this may be a read error. This chain links TRBV9 with TRBJ2-7, with 7 bases lining up with TRBD1. The CDR3 covers 14 residues. The germline V gene has CDR1 SGDLS and CDR2 YYNGEE. CDR3 in amino acids: CAGSLRQGTYEQYF. The CDR3, as DNA: TGTGCCGGCAGCCTAAGACAGGGTACCTACGAGCAGTACTTC.

The rearrangement uses TRBV20-1 and TRBJ2-7, with D perhaps matching TRBD1 (5 bases). The CDR3 is 15 amino acids. Germline lookup yields CDR1 DFQATT and CDR2 SNEGSKA (reference sequence). V lost 2 bases to trimming and J lost 1 base, with 15 bases between them. CDR3 amino acids: CSARMGLSSSYEQYF. The CDR3 nucleotides read TGCAGTGCTAGAATGGGGCTATCCTCGTCCTACGAGCAGTACTTC.

This clonotype was recorded at least ten times. This chain uses TRBV12-3 or TRBV12-4 with TRBJ1-6; 7 nucleotides agree with TRBD1. The CDR3 sequence is 15 residues long. V lost 2 bases to trimming and J lost 9 bases; unmatched junction nucleotides: 7. CDR3 protein: CASSLRGRGGSPLHF. The CDR3 DNA follows: TGTGCCAGCAGTTTAAGGGGCAGGGGGGGTTCACCCCTCCACTTT.

This clonotype was seen repeatedly, ten times or more. The gene calls are TRBV7-9 and TRBJ2-3; D is unclear. Germline assignment: CDR1 SEHNR and CDR2 FQNEAQ (reference sequence). V was pared by 5 bases and J by 2 bases, with 14 bases between. CDR3 length: 15 residues. DNA of the CDR3: TGTGCCAGCAGCGTAGATGTTATCAACACAGATACGCAGTATTTT. Its translation is CASSVDVINTDTQYF.

Many counts were recorded for this clonotype. The chain carries TRBV20-1 and TRBJ2-1, with no clear D. Trimming cost V 5 bases and J 6 bases, with 8 bases left between them. The CDR3 covers 11 residues. Germline loops: CDR1 DFQATT, CDR2 SNEGSKA (reference sequence). For the CDR3, the DNA is TGCAGTGCTCGAAGACCCAATGAGCAGTTCTTC. Amino acids: CSARRPNEQFF.

This clonotype was observed many times. This chain uses TRBV2 with TRBJ2-7; perhaps D is TRBD1 or TRBD2 (7 bases each). V dropped 2 bases and J dropped 0 bases, with 14 bases sitting between them. The CDR3 runs 16 residues. Germline V lookup: CDR1 SNHLY, CDR2 FYNNEI. The CDR3 sequence is CASSEQGGGPSYEQYF. The CDR3, as DNA: TGTGCCAGCAGTGAACAGGGGGGAGGGCCCTCCTACGAGCAGTACTTC.

This clonotype was picked up a small number of times. The V call is TRBV6-5, the J call TRBJ2-3; 11 positions match TRBD2. CDR1 is MNHEY and CDR2 is SVGAGI in the germline V gene. The CDR3 has 15 amino acids. The J segment lost 4 bases and the V segment lost 6 bases, leaving 6 bases of the junction unmatched. CDR3 DNA: TGTGCCAGCAGCCCCGGGACTAGCGGATCAGATACGCAGTATTTT. Protein product: CASSPGTSGSDTQYF.

Concerning this clonotype: This may arise from a read error, as a much more abundant clone is one base away. The chain joins TRBV4-1 to TRBJ1-4, with D possibly being TRBD1 (5 bases). Trimming stripped 4 bases from V and 7 bases from J, with 19 bases between. Germline CDR1 MGHRA, CDR2 YSYEKL. The CDR3 has 16 residues. CDR3 in amino acids: CASSRDLGGDREKLFF. CDR3 in DNA: TGCGCCAGCAGCCGAGATCTAGGAGGGGATCGTGAAAAACTGTTTTTT.

The rearrangement uses TRBV29-1 and TRBJ2-7; no reliable D call. V was shortened by 0 bases and J by 6 bases, with 12 bases between the two germline ends. CDR3 length equals 13 residues. Per the germline V gene, CDR1 is SQVTM and CDR2 is ANQGSEA. The CDR3 spells CSVEDAAPGEQYF. The CDR3 region has the DNA TGCAGCGTTGAAGATGCGGCACCGGGCGAGCAGTACTTC.

This clonotype occurred many times. This chain joins TRBV28 and TRBJ2-7; TRBD1 agrees at 7 bases. With 6 bases clipped from V and 0 bases from J, the junction kept 14 bases outside the gene matches. This CDR3 has 17 amino acids. Germline V gives CDR1 MDHEN, CDR2 SYDVKM. The CDR3 loop is CASSTQDPGQTSYEQYF. The CDR3 nucleotides read TGTGCCAGCAGCACTCAAGATCCGGGACAGACCTCCTACGAGCAGTACTTC.

This clonotype turned up a few times. V gene TRBV27 combines with J gene TRBJ1-2, with D maybe TRBD1 (6 bases). V lost 2 bases and J 8 bases, leaving 21 bases between the germline ends. The CDR3 totals 16 residues. From germline, CDR1 is MNHEY and CDR2 SMNVEV (reference sequence). CDR3 region: CASSLGVGRGATGYTF. Written as DNA, the CDR3 is TGTGCCAGCAGTTTAGGAGTAGGGCGGGGGGCAACCGGCTACACCTTC.

The V call is TRBV9, the J call TRBJ2-1; 9 nucleotides match TRBD2. Unmatched junction bases numbered 5, after V lost 3 bases and J lost 4 bases. CDR1 and CDR2 from the germline V gene are SGDLS and YYNGEE. This CDR3 region has 15 residues. The CDR3 region is CASSGLAEHYNEQFF. CDR3 nucleotide sequence: TGTGCCAGCAGCGGACTAGCGGAGCATTACAATGAGCAGTTCTTC. Together with reference TRBV9 and TRBJ2-1, the CDR3 gives the full variable domain: DSGVTQTPKHLITATGQRVTLRCSPRSGDLSVYWYQQSLDQGLQFLIQYYNGEERAKGNILERFSAQQFPDLHSELNLSSLELGDSALYFCASSGLAEHYNEQFFGPGTRLTVL.

The chain links TRBV25-1 to TRBJ1-5; the match to TRBD1 covers 8 bases. Trimming removed 5 bases from V and 7 bases from J; junction bases left unmatched: 10. The CDR3 extends over 15 amino acids. Germline V gene data show CDR1 as MGHDK and CDR2 as SYGVNS. CDR3 bases: TGTGCCAGCAGTACACTGGACAGGGATTACCAGCCCCAGCATTTT. Residues: CASSTLDRDYQPQHF.

The chain combines TRBV2 with TRBJ2-7, with D unclear. This CDR3 spans 11 amino acids. From germline, CDR1 is SNHLY and CDR2 FYNNEI. The V gene lost 8 bases and the J gene lost 3 bases, with 8 bases spanning the gap. CDR3 in amino acids: CASARFYEQYV. The CDR3 bases are TGTGCCAGCGCACGGTTCTACGAGCAGTACGTC.

This clonotype appeared many times. The chain joins TRBV27 to TRBJ2-5; TRBD2 aligns across 11 bases. The J segment lost 1 base and the V segment lost 8 bases, leaving 6 bases of the junction unmatched. This CDR3 has 15 residues. CDR1 and CDR2 (germline): MNHEY, SMNVEV (reference sequence). The CDR3 DNA sequence: TGTGCCAGCCGATTAGCGGGAGGGATCCAAGAGACCCAGTACTTC. Translated, it gives CASRLAGGIQETQYF.

V usage is TRBV24-1 and J usage is TRBJ2-3, with unresolved D. The ends were cut back, 6 bases at V and 1 base at J, with 7 bases in the middle. Per germline, CDR1 KGHDR and CDR2 SFDVKD. CDR3 size: 13 residues. The CDR3 sequence is CATSLSGTDTQYF. The DNA of the CDR3 is TGTGCCACCAGTCTTAGTGGCACAGATACGCAGTATTTT.

There are a few counts of this clonotype. The chain has TRBV20-1 and TRBJ2-7; 12 nucleotides align to TRBD2. This CDR3 is built from 13 residues. The germline V gene has CDR1 DFQATT and CDR2 SNEGSKA (reference sequence). CDR3 DNA: TGCAGCGTCTCTAGCGGGAGGGCCTACGAGCAGTACTTC. Translated, it gives CSVSSGRAYEQYF.

The CDR3 region is CSATDRVSNYGYTF. Here the CDR3 DNA reads TGCAGTGCTACTGACAGGGTCTCTAACTATGGCTACACCTTC. J is TRBJ1-2 and V is TRBV20-1, with 7 bases identical to TRBD1. CDR3 length: 14 amino acids. CDR1 is DFQATT and CDR2 is SNEGSKA in the germline V gene (reference sequence). Unmatched junction bases numbered 5, after V lost 4 bases and J lost 0 bases.

V usage is TRBV7-2 and J usage is TRBJ2-7; D is perhaps TRBD2 (6 bases). V shed 6 bases and J shed 3 bases, with 18 bases lying between them. Germline CDR1 and CDR2: SGHTA and FQGNSA. The CDR3 runs to 15 residues. The CDR3 DNA follows: TGTGCCAGCAGTTACTCGACCGGGGGTAACTACGAGCAGTACTTC. It is translated as CASSYSTGGNYEQYF.

This clonotype was detected many times. The chain joins TRBV5-6 to TRBJ2-4, with D maybe TRBD2 (6 bases). The CDR3 consists of 16 residues. Per the germline V gene, CDR1 is SGHDT and CDR2 is YYEEEE. The V end lost 0 bases, the J end lost 0 bases, and 10 bases lay between the germline ends. The chain's CDR3 is CASSLGSGIAKNIQYF. The CDR3 nucleotides are TGTGCCAGCAGCTTGGGTAGCGGCATAGCCAAAAACATTCAGTACTTC.